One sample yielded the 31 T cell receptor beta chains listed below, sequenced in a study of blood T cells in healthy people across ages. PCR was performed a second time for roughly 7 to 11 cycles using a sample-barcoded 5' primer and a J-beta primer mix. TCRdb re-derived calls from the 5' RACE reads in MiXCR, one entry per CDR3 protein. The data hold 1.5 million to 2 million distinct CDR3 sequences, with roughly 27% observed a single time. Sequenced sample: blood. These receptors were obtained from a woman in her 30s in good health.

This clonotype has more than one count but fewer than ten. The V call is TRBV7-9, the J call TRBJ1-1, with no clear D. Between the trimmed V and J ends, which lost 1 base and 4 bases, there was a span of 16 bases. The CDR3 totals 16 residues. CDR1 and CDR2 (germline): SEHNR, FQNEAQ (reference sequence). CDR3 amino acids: CASSLDWAEVITEAFF. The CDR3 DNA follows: TGTGCCAGCAGCTTAGATTGGGCAGAGGTAATCACTGAAGCTTTCTTT.

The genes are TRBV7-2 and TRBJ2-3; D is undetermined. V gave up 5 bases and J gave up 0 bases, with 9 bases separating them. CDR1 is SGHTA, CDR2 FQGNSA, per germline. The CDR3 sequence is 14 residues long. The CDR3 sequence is CASSLTYSTDTQYF. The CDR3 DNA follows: TGTGCCAGCAGCCTGACATATAGCACAGATACGCAGTATTTT.

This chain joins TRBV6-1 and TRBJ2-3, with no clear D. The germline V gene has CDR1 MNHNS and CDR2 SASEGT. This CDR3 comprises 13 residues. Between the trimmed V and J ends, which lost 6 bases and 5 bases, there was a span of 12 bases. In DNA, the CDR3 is TGTGCCAGCAGCCCGGTCGTGATAGATACGCAGTATTTT. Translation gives CASSPVVIDTQYF.

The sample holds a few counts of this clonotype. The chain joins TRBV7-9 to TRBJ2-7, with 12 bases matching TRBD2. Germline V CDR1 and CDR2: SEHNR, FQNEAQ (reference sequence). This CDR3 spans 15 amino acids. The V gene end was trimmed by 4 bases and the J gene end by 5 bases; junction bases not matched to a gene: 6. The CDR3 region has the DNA TGTGCCAGCAGCTCCCTTAGACTAGCGGGAGACGAGCAGTACTTC. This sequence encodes CASSSLRLAGDEQYF.

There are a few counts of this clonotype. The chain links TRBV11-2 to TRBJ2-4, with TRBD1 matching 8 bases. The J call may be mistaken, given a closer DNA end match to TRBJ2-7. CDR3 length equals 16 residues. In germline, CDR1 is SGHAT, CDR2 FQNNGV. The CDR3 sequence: CASSPSEDRETYEQYF. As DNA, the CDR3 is TGTGCCAGCAGCCCTAGCGAGGACAGGGAAACCTACGAGCAGTACTTC.

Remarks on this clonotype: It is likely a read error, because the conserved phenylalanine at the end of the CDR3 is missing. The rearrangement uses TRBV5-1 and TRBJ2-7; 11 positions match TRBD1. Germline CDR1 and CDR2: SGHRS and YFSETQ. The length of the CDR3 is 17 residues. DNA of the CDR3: TGCGCCAGCAGATTGGGGGACAGGGGGGTTAAAGACTACGAGCAGTACATC. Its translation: CASRLGDRGVKDYEQYI.

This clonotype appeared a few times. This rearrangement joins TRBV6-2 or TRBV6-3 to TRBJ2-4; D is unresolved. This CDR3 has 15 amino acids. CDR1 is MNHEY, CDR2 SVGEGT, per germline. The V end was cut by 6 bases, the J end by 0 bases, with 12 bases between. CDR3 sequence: CASSRDRRAKNIQYF. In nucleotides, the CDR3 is TGTGCCAGCAGCCGTGACCGGCGAGCCAAAAACATTCAGTACTTC.

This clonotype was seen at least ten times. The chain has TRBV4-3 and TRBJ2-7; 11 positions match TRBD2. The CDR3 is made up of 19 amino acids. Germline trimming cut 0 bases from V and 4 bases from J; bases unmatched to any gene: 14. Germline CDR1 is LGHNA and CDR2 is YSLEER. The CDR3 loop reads CASSQELAGVGFGKYEQYF. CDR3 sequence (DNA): TGCGCCAGCAGCCAAGAACTAGCGGGAGTCGGGTTTGGCAAGTACGAGCAGTACTTC.

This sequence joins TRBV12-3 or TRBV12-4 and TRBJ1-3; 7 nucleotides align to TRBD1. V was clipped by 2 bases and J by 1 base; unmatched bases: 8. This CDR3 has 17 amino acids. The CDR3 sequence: CASSLKLSGQSGNTIYF. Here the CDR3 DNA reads TGTGCCAGCAGTTTAAAGCTCTCGGGACAGTCTGGAAACACCATATATTTT.

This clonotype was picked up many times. The chain's CDR3 is CASSQEAGLAGGLDEQYF. The CDR3, as DNA: TGTGCCAGCAGCCAAGAGGCGGGACTAGCGGGGGGGCTTGACGAGCAGTACTTC. The gene calls are TRBV4-2 and TRBJ2-7, with 16 bases lining up with TRBD2. Germline V gives CDR1 LGHNA, CDR2 YNFKEQ. CDR3 size: 18 residues. The junction had 7 bases not matched to a gene; V was cut back by 0 bases and J by 5 bases.

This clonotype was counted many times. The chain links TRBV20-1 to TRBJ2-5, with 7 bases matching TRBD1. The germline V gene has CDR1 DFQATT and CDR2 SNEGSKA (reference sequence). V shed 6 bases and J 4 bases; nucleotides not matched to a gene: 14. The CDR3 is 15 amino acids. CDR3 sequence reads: CSAAKQGSALETQYF. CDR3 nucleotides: TGCAGTGCCGCTAAACAGGGGAGCGCCCTAGAGACCCAGTACTTC.

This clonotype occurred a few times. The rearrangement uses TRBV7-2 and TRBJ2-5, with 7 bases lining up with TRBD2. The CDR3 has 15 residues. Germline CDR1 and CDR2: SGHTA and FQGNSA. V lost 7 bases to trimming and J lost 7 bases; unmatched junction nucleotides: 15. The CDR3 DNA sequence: TGTGCCAGCACCCGGTGGGGGTGGGGGGAGGGGACCCAGTACTTC. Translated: CASTRWGWGEGTQYF. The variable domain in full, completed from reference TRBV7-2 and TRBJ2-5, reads GAGVSQSPSNKVTEKGKDVELRCDPISGHTALYWYRQSLGQGLEFLIYFQGNSAPDKSGLPSDRFSAERTGGSVSTLTIQRTQQEDSAVYLCASTRWGWGEGTQYFGPGTRLLVL.

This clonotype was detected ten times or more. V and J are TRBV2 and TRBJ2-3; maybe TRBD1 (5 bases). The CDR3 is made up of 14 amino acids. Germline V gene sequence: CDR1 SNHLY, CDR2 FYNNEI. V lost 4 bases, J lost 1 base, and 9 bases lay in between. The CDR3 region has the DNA TGTGCCAGCAGTGTGGGCAGGGGCACAGATACGCAGTATTTT. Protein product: CASSVGRGTDTQYF.

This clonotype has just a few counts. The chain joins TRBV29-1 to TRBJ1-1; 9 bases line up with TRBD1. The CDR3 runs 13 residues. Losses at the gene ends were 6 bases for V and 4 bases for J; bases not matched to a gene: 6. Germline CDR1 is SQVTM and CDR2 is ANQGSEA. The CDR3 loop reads CSVVQGAGTEAFF. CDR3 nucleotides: TGCAGCGTCGTACAGGGGGCTGGCACTGAAGCTTTCTTT.

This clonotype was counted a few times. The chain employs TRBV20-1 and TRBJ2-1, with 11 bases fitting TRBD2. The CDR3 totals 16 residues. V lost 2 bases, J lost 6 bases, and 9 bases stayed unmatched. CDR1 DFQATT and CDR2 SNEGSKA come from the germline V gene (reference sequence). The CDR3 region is CSARTYRLAGINEQFF. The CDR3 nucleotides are TGCAGTGCTAGAACCTATCGACTAGCGGGGATCAATGAGCAGTTCTTC.

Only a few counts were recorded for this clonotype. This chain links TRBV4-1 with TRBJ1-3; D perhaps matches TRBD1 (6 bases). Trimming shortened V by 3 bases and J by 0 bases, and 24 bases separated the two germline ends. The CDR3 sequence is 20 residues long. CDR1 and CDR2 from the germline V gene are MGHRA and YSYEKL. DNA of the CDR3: TGCGCCAGCAGCCAGGTTACCGGGACATTCGACCCCATCTCTGGAAACACCATATATTTT. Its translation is CASSQVTGTFDPISGNTIYF.

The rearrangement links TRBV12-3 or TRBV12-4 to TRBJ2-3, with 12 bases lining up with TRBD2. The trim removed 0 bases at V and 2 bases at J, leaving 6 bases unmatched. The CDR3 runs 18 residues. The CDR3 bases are TGTGCCAGCAGTTTAGCCTTTAGGACTAGCGGGGCCACAGATACGCAGTATTTT. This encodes CASSLAFRTSGATDTQYF.

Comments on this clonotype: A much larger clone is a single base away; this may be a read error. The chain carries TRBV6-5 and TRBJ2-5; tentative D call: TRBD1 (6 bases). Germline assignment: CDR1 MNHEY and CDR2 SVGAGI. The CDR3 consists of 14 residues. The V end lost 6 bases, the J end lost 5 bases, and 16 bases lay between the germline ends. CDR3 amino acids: CASRHPGVDETQYF. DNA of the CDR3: TGTGCCAGCAGACATCCAGGGGTCGATGAGACCCAGTACTTC.

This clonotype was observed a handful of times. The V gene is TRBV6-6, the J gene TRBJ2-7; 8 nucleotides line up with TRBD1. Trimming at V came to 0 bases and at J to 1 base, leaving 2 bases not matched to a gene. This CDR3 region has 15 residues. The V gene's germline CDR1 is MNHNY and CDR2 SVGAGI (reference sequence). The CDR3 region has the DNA TGTGCCAGCAGTTACTCGGGACAGGCATCCTACGAGCAGTACTTC. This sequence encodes CASSYSGQASYEQYF.

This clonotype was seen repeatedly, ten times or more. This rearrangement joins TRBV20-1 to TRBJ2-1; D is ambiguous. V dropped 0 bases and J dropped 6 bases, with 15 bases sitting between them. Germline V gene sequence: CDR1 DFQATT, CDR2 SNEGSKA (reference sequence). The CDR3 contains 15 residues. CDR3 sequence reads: CSARDWGSRGNEQFF. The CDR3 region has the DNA TGCAGTGCTAGAGATTGGGGTTCTCGTGGCAATGAGCAGTTCTTC.

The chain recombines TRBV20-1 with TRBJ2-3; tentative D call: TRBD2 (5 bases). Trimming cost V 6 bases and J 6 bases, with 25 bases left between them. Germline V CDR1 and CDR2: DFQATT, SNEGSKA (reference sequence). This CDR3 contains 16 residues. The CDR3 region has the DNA TGCAGTGCCACCCCCGGAGGCTCTCTAGCTGGCGATACGCAGTATTTT. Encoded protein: CSATPGGSLAGDTQYF.

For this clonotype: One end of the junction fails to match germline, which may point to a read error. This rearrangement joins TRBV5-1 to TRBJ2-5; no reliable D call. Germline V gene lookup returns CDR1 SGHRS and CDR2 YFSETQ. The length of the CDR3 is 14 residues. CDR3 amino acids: CASSIGPVKETQHF. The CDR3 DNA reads TGCGCCAGCAGCATCGGCCCAGTAAAAGAGACCCAGCACTTC.

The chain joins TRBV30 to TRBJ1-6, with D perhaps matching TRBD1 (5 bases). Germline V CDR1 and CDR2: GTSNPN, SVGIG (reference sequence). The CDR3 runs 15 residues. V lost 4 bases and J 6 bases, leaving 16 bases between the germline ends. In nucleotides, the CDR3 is TGTGCCTGGATTCCACCCGACAGAAGTAATTCACCCCTCCACTTT. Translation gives CAWIPPDRSNSPLHF.

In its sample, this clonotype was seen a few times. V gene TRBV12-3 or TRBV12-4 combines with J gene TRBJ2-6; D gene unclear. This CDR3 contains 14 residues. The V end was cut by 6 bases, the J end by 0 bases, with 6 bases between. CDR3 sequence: CASRQASGANVLTF. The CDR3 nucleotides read TGTGCCAGCAGGCAGGCCTCTGGGGCCAACGTCCTGACTTTC.

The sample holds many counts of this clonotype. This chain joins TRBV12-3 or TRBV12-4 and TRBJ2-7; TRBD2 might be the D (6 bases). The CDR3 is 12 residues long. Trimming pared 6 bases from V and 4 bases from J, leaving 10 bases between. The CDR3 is CASRSGLYEQYF. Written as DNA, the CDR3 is TGTGCCAGCAGGTCGGGACTTTACGAGCAGTACTTC.

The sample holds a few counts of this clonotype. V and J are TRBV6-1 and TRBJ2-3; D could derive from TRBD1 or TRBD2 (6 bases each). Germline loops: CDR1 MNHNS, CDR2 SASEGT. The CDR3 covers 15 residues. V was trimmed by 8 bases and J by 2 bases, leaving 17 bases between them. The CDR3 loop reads CASSTGRDITDTQYF. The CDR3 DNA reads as TGTGCCAGCTCGACGGGGCGGGACATCACAGATACGCAGTATTTT.

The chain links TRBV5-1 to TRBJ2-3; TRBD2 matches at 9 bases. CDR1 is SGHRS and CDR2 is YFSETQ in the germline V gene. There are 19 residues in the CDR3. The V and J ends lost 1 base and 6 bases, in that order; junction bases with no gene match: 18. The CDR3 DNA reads TGCGCCAGCAGCTTGTTCACCCAACAGCGGGGGGCCCTCGGGGATACGCAGTATTTT. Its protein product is CASSLFTQQRGALGDTQYF.

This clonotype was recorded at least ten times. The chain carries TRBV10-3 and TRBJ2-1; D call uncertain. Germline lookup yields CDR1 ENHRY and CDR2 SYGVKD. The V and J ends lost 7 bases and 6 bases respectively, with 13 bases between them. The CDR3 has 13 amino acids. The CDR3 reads CAITDSIGNEQFF. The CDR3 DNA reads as TGTGCCATCACCGATTCAATTGGCAATGAGCAGTTCTTC.

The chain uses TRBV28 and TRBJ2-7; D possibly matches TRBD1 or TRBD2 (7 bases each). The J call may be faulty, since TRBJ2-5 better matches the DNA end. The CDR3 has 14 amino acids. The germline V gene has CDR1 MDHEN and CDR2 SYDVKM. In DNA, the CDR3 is TGTGCCACCAGGACCCCAGGGGGAGGGGAGACCCAGTACTTC. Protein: CATRTPGGGETQYF.

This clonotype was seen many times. CDR3 nucleotide sequence: TGCAGTGCTGAAGGACAGAACACCTACGAGCAGTACTTC. Translating it yields CSAEGQNTYEQYF. The chain employs TRBV20-1 and TRBJ2-7; possibly TRBD1 for D (6 bases). Germline V gene sequence: CDR1 DFQATT, CDR2 SNEGSKA (reference sequence). V shed 5 bases and J shed 2 bases, with 13 bases lying between them. The CDR3 extends over 13 amino acids.

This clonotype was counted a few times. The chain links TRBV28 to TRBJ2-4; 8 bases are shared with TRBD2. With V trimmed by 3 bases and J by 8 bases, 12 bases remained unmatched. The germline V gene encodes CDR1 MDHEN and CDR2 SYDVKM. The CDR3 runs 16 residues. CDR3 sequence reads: CASSFSGGPLGYIQYF. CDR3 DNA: TGTGCCAGCAGTTTTTCGGGGGGGCCCTTGGGGTACATTCAGTACTTC.